This T cell receptor beta chain emerged from a study of blood T cell repertoires in COVID-19. Across the whole study: Whether acute or convalescent, the COVID-19 samples came from the United States, Italy and Spain. Sample material is recorded as cDNA or gDNA derived from T cells, B-cell-depleted T cells, or PBMCs.

While infection was still active, Seattle patients were enrolled and then followed longitudinally. Worth noting for this clone: At one end, the junction sequence differs from germline, possibly due to a read error.

In the authors' workflow: Reference gene primer amplification in the assay estimated nucleated cell counts. Assay: immunoSEQ multiplex PCR; the TCRdb copy retains only in-frame clones and omits some. The V and J calls and clone size are taken from that table; D and trimming were inferred from the DNA. The sample yields 250,000 to 300,000 clones, 90% seen once. This sequence was found in a woman aged 60-75 years with COVID-19, enrolled during active disease. What was sequenced was peripheral blood.

CDR3 sequence (DNA): TGTGCCAGCAGGGAAGGAGGCCGAGCGGTCTTC. Translating gives CASREGGRAVF. The chain joins TRBV2 to TRBJ2-7; tentatively, D is TRBD2 (5 bases). The CDR3 has 11 residues. CDR1 SNHLY and CDR2 FYNNEI come from the germline V gene.